This T cell receptor (beta chain) was sequenced for a study of OX40 agonist ivuxolimab in advanced cancers. Trimming took 6 bases from V and 6 from J; bases not matched to a gene: 7. Germline values: CDR1 MDHEN, CDR2 SYDVKM. The CDR3 is 14 amino acids. Profiling relied on immunoSEQ multiplex PCR, and the TCRdb table lists in-frame clones only, not all of them. The sample has 45,000 to 60,000 clones; about 89% are singletons. Sequenced material: CD4+ or CD8+ T cells sorted from blood, taken in a trial of the OX40 agonist ivuxolimab. The receptor was derived from an adult with an advanced solid tumor such as melanoma, head and neck, liver or kidney cancer. The chain links TRBV28 to TRBJ2-1; 8 bases map to TRBD1. DNA of the CDR3: TGTGCCAGCAGCCGAAGGACAGGGACCAATGAGCAGTTCTTC. Translation: CASSRRTGTNEQFF.